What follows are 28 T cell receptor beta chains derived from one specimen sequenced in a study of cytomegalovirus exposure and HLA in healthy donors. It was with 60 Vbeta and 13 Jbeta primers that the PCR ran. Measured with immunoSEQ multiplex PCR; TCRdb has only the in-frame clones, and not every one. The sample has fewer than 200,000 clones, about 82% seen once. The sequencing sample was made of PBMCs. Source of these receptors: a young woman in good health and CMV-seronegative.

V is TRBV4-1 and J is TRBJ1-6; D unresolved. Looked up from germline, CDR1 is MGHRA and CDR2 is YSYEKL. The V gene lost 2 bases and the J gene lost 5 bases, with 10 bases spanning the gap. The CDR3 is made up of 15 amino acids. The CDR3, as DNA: TGCGCCAGCAGCCAATGGACGGGAAATAATTCACCCCTCCACTTT. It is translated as CASSQWTGNNSPLHF.

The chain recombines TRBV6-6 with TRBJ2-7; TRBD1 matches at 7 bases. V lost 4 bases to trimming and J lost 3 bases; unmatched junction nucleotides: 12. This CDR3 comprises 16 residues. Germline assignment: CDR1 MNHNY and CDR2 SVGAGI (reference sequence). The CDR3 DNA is TGTGCCAGCAGTTCCGGGACAGCGATGGTTCTCTACGAGCAGTACTTC. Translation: CASSSGTAMVLYEQYF.

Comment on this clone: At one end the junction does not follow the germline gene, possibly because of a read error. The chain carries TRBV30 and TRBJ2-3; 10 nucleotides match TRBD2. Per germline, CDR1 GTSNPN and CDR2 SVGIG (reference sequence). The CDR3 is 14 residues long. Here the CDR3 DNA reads TGTGCCTGGAGTGCTAGCGGGAGCGGGGATACGCGGTATTTT. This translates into CAWSASGSGDTRYF.

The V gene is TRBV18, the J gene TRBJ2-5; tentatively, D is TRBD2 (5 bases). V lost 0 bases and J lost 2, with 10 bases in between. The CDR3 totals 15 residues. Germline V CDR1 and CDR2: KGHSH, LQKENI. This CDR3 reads CASSPPLAKQETQYF. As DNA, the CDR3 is TGTGCCAGCTCACCACCCCTAGCAAAACAAGAGACCCAGTACTTC.

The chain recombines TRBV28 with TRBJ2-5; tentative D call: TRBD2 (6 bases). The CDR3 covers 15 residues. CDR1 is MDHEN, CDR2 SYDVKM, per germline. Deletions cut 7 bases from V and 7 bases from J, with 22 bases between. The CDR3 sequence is CASTSIGGRSWTQYF. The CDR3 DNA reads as TGTGCCAGCACCTCCATTGGGGGGAGGTCTTGGACCCAGTACTTC.

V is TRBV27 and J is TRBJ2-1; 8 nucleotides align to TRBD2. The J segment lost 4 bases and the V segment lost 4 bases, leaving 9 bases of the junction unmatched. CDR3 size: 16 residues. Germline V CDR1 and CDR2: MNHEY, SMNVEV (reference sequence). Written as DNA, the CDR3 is TGTGCCAGCAGTTCAGCCCGGTCTAGCGGGTACAATGAGCAGTTCTTC. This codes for CASSSARSSGYNEQFF.

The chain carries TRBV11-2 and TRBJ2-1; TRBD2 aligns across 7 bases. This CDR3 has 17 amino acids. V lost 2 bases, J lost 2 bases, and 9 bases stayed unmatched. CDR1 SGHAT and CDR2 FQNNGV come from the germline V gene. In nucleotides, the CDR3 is TGTGCCAGCAGCTTATTTAGAGCGGCGGGGGCCTACAATGAGCAGTTCTTC. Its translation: CASSLFRAAGAYNEQFF.

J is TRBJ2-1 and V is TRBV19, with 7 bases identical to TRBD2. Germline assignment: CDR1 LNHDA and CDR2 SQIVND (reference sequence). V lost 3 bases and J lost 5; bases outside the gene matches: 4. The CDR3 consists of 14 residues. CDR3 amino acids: CASSIGRMDNEQFF. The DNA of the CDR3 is TGTGCCAGTAGTATCGGGAGGATGGACAATGAGCAGTTCTTC.

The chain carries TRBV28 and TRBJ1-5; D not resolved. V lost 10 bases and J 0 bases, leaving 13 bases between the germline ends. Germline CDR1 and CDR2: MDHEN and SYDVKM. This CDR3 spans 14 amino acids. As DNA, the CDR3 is TGTGCCACCGATGGAGGAAATAGCAATCAGCCCCAGCATTTT. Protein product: CATDGGNSNQPQHF.

CDR3 sequence reads: CASSLTSGNTDTQYF. CDR3 nucleotide sequence: TGCGCCAGCAGTCTCACTAGCGGCAACACAGATACGCAGTATTTT. The V gene is TRBV10-1, the J gene TRBJ2-3, with 8 bases matching TRBD2. The V gene's germline CDR1 is WNHNN and CDR2 SYGVQD (reference sequence). J was trimmed by 2 bases and V by 5 bases; bases with no gene match: 6. The CDR3 covers 15 residues.

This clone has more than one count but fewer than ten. CDR3 sequence reads: CASRHLPYQETQYF. In nucleotides, the CDR3 is TGCGCCAGCAGGCACTTACCGTACCAAGAGACCCAGTACTTC. V and J are TRBV5-1 and TRBJ2-5; D not resolved. The CDR3 has 14 residues. Looked up from germline, CDR1 is SGHRS and CDR2 is YFSETQ. The germline V and J ends were trimmed by 5 bases and 0 bases, with 11 bases remaining between them.

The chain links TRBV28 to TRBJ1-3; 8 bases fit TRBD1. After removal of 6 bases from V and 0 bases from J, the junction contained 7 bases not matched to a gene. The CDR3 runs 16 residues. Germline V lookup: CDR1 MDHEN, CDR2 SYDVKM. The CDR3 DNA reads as TGTGCCAGCAGACAGGAGGGACAGGTCTCTGGAAACACCATATATTTT. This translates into CASRQEGQVSGNTIYF.

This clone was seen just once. The CDR3 coding sequence is TGTGCCATCAGTGGCGGGAGCTCCTACGAGCAGTACTTC. It codes for CAISGGSSYEQYF. The chain uses TRBV10-3 and TRBJ2-7, with 7 positions matching TRBD2. After removal of 4 bases from V and 0 bases from J, the junction contained 0 bases not matched to a gene. Germline-derived CDR1 and CDR2 are ENHRY and SYGVKD. The length of the CDR3 is 13 residues.

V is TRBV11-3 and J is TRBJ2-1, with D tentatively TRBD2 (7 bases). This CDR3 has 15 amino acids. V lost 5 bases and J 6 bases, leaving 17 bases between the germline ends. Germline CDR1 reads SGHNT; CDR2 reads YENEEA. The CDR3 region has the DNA TGTGCCAGCAGCCCCCGGAGGGGGGGCCTCAATGAGCAGTTCTTC. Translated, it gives CASSPRRGGLNEQFF.

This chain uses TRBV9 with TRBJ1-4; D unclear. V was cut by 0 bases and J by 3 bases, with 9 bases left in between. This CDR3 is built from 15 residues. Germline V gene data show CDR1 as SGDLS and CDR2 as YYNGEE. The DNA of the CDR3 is TGTGCCAGCAGCGTAGGTTCCACAGCTAATGAAAAACTGTTTTTT. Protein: CASSVGSTANEKLFF.

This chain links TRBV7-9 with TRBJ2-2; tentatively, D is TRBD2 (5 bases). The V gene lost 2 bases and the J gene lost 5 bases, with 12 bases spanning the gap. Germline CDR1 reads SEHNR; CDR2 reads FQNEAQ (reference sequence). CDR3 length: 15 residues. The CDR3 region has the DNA TGTGCCAGCAGCTTAATTCCCCGGGGAACCGGGGAGCTGTTTTTT. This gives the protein CASSLIPRGTGELFF.

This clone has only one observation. The CDR3 here is CASSIGTGVNQPQHF. CDR3 coding DNA: TGTGCCAGTAGTATAGGGACAGGGGTTAATCAGCCCCAGCATTTT. The genes are TRBV19 and TRBJ1-5, with TRBD1 matching 9 bases. The CDR3 consists of 15 residues. Trimming cost V 1 base and J 4 bases; bases outside gene matches: 2. CDR1 and CDR2 (germline): LNHDA, SQIVND (reference sequence).

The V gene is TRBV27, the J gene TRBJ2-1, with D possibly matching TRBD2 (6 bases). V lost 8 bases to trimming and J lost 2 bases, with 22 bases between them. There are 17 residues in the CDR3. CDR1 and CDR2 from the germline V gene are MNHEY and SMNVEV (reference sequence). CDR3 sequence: CASFSGGATTTYNEQFF. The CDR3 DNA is TGTGCCAGCTTTTCCGGGGGAGCTACTACCACCTACAATGAGCAGTTCTTC.

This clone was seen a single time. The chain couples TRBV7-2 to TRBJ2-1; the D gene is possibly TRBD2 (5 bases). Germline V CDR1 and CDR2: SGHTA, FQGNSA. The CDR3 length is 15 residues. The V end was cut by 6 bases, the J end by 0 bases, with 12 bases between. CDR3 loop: CASRQRTSSYNEQFF. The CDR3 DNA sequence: TGTGCCAGCAGGCAGCGGACGAGCTCCTACAATGAGCAGTTCTTC. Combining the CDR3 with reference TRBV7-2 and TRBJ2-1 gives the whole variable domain GAGVSQSPSNKVTEKGKDVELRCDPISGHTALYWYRQSLGQGLEFLIYFQGNSAPDKSGLPSDRFSAERTGGSVSTLTIQRTQQEDSAVYLCASRQRTSSYNEQFFGPGTRLTVL.

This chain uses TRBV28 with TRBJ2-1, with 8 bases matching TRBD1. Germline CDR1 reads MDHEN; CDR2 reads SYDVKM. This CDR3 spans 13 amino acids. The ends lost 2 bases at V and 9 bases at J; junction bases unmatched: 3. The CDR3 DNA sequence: TGTGCCAGCAGTTTAGAGGGGACAGGTGAGCAGTTCTTC. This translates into CASSLEGTGEQFF.

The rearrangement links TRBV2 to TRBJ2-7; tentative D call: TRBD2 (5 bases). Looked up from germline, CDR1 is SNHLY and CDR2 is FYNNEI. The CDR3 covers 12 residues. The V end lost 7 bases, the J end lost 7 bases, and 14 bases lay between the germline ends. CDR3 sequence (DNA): TGTGCCAGCACCCCGCTCGGGGAGGAGCAGTACTTC. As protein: CASTPLGEEQYF.

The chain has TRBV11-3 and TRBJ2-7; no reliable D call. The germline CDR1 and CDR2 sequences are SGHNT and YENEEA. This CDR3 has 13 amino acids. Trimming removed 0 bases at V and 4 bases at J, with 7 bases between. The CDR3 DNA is TGTGCCAGCAGCTTAGAACACCAGTACGAGCAGTACTTC. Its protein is CASSLEHQYEQYF.

CDR3 DNA: TGTGCCAGCAGCTTTGTGGACAGACTACAAGAGACCCAGTACTTC. It encodes CASSFVDRLQETQYF. This sequence joins TRBV5-8 and TRBJ2-5; D is perhaps TRBD1 (6 bases). Germline loops: CDR1 SGHTS, CDR2 YDEGEE. This CDR3 region has 15 residues. V shed 2 bases and J shed 2 bases, with 13 bases lying between them.

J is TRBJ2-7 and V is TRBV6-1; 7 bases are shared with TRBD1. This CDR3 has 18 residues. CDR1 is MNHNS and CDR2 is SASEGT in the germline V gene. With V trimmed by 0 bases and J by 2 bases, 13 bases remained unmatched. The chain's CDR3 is CASSEAVIRGQETYEQYF. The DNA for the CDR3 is TGTGCCAGCAGTGAAGCAGTTATTAGAGGACAGGAAACCTACGAGCAGTACTTC.

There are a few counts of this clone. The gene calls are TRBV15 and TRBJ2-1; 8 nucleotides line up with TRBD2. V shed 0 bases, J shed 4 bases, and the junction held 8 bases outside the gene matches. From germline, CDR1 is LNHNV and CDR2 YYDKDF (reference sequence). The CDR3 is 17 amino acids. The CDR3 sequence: CATSRDRGGRFYNEQFF. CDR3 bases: TGTGCCACCAGCAGAGATCGTGGCGGGAGGTTTTACAATGAGCAGTTCTTC.

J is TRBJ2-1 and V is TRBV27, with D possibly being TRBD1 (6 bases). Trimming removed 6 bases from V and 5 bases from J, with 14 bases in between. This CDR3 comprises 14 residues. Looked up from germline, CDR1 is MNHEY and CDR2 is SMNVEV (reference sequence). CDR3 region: CASRVDTGHNEQFF. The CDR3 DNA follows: TGTGCCAGCAGAGTTGACACAGGGCACAATGAGCAGTTCTTC.

The CDR3, as DNA: TGCGCCAGCAGCTTGGCAGGGGGCGGGGGCACAGATACGCAGTATTTT. Translation: CASSLAGGGGTDTQYF. V and J are TRBV5-1 and TRBJ2-3, with 8 bases lining up with TRBD1. Germline CDR1 is SGHRS and CDR2 is YFSETQ. The CDR3 totals 16 residues. J gave up 1 base and V 0 bases, and 4 bases lay outside the gene matches.

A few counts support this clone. The CDR3 region has the DNA TGTGCCAGTAGTATTTTGGGACAGCTTTCCAATCAGCCCCAGCATTTT. Its translation is CASSILGQLSNQPQHF. The chain uses TRBV19 and TRBJ1-5, with 7 bases aligning to TRBD1. Germline assignment: CDR1 LNHDA and CDR2 SQIVND (reference sequence). Trimming cost V 3 bases and J 3 bases; bases outside gene matches: 8. The CDR3 contains 16 residues.